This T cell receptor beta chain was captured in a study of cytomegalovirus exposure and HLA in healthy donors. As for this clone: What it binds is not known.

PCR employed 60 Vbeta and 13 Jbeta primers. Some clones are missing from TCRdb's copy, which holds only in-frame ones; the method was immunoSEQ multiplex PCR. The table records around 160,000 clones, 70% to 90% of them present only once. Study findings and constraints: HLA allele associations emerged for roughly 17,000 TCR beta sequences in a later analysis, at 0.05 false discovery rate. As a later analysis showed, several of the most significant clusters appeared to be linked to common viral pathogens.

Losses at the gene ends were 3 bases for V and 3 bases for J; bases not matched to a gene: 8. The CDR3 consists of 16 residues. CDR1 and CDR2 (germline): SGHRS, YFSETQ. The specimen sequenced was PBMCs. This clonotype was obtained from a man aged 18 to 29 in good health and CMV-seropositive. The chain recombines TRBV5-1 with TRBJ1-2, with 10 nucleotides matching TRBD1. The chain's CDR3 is CASSSGTGDDYYGYTF. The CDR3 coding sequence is TGCGCCAGCAGCTCCGGGACAGGGGACGACTACTATGGCTACACCTTC.